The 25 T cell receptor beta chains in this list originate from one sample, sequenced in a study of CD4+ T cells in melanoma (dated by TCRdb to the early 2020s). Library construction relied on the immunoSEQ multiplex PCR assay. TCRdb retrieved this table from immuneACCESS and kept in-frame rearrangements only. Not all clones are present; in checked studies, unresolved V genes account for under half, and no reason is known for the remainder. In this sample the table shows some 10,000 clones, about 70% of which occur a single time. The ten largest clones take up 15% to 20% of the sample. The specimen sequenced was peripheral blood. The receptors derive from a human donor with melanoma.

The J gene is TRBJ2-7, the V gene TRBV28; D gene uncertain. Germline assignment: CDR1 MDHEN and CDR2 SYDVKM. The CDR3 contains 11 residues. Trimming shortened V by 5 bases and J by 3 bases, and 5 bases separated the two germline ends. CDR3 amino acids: CASSRNYEQYF. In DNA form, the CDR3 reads TGTGCCAGCAGTCGCAACTACGAGCAGTACTTC. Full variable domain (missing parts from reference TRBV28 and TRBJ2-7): DVKVTQSSRYLVKRTGEKVFLECVQDMDHENMFWYRQDPGLGLRLIYFSYDVKMKEKGDIPEGYSVSREKKERFSLILESASTNQTSMYLCASSRNYEQYFGPGTRLTVT.

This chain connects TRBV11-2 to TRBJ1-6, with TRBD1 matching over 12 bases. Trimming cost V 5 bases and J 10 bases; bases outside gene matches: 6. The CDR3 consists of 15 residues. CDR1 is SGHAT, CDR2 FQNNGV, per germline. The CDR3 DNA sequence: TGTGCCAGCAGCCGAGGGACAGGGGGCGTATCACCCCTCCACTTT. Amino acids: CASSRGTGGVSPLHF.

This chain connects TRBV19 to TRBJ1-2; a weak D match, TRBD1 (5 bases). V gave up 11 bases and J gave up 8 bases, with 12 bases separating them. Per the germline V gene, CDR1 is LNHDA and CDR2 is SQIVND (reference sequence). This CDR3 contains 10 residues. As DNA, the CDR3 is TGTGCCCCCGAGGGGTTCGGCTACACCTTC. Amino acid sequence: CAPEGFGYTF.

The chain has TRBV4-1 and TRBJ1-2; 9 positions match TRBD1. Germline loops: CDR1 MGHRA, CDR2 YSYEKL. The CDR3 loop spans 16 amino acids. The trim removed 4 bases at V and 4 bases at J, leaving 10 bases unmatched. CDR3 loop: CASSRGPTGGPYGYTF. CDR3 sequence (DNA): TGCGCCAGCAGCCGCGGTCCTACAGGGGGCCCCTATGGCTACACCTTC.

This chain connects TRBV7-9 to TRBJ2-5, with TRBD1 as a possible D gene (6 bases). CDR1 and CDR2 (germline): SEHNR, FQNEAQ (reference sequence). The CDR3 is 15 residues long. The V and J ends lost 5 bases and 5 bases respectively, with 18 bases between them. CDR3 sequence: CASSPTDRTEETQYF. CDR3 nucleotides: TGTGCCAGCAGCCCAACCGACAGGACCGAGGAGACCCAGTACTTC.

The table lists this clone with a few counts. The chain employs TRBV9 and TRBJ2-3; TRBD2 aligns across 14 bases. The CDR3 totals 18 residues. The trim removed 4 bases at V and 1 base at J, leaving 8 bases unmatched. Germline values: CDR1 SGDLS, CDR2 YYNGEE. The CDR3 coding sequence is TGTGCCAGCAGCCAGAGAGGGACTAGCGGGGGCCGCACAGATACGCAGTATTTT. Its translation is CASSQRGTSGGRTDTQYF.

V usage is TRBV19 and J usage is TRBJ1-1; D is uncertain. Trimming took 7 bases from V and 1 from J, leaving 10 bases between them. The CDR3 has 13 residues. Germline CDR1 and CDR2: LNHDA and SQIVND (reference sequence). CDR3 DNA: TGTGCCAGTAACCCTAGGGAGAACACTGAAGCTTTCTTT. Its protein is CASNPRENTEAFF.

This chain's CDR3 is CASSLAPGRDNYGYTF. DNA for the CDR3: TGTGCCAGCAGCTTAGCGCCAGGGCGAGATAACTATGGCTACACCTTC. The genes are TRBV7-6 and TRBJ1-2, with a weak D call TRBD1 (5 bases). Germline CDR1 and CDR2: SGHVS and FNYEAQ. With 0 bases removed from V and 1 base from J, the gap between germline ends came to 12 bases. The CDR3 is 16 amino acids. Complete variable domain (other parts from reference TRBV7-6 and TRBJ1-2): GAGVSQSPRYKVTKRGQDVALRCDPISGHVSLYWYRQALGQGPEFLTYFNYEAQQDKSGLPNDRFSAERPEGSISTLTIQRTEQRDSAMYRCASSLAPGRDNYGYTFGSGTRLTVV.

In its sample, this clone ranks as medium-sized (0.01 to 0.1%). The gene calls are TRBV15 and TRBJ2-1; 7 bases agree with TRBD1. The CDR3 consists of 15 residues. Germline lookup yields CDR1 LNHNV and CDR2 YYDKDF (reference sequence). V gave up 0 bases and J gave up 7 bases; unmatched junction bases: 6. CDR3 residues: CATSRDPGRGNEQFF. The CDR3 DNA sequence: TGTGCCACCAGCAGAGATCCGGGCAGGGGGAATGAGCAGTTCTTC.

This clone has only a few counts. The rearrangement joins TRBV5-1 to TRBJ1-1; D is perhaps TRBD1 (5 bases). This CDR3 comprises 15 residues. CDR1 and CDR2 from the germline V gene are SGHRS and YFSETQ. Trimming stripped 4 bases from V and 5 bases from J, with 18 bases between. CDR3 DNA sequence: TGCGCCAGCAGCCCTCTGGGGGGTTATGGTACTGAAGCTTTCTTT. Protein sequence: CASSPLGGYGTEAFF.

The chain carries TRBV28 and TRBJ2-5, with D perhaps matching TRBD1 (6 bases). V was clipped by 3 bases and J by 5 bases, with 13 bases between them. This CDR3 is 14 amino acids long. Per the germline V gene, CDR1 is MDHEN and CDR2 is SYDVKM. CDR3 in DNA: TGTGCCAGCAGTTTTCACAGGGATTGGGAGACCCAGTACTTC. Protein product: CASSFHRDWETQYF.

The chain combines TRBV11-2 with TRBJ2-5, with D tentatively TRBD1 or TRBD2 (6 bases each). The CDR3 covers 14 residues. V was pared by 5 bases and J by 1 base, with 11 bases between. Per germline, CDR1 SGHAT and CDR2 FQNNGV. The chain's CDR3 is CASSRGDTQETQYF. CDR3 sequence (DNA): TGTGCCAGCAGCCGCGGGGACACCCAAGAGACCCAGTACTTC.

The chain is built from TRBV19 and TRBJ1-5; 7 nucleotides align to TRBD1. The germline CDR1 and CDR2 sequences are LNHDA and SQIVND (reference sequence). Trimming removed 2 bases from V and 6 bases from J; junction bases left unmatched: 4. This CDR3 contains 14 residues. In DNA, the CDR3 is TGTGCCAGTAGTATAACAGGGGTTGGTCAGCCCCAGCATTTT. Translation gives CASSITGVGQPQHF.

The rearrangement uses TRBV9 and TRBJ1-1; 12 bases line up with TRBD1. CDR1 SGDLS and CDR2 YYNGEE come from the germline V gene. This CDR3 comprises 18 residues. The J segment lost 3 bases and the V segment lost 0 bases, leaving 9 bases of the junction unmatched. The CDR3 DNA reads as TGTGCCAGCAGCGTAGAGGGGGACAGGGGGCCTGGTGACACTGAAGCTTTCTTT. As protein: CASSVEGDRGPGDTEAFF.

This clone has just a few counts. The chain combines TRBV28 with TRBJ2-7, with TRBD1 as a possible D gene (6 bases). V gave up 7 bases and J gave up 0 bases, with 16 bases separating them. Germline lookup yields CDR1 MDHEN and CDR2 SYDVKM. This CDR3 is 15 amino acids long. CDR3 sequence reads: CASTYSGVASYEQYF. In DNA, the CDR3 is TGTGCCAGCACCTATTCAGGGGTTGCCTCCTACGAGCAGTACTTC.

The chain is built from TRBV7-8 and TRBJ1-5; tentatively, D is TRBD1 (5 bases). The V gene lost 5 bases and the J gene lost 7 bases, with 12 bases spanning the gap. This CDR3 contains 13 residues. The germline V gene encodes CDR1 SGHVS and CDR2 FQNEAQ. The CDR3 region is CASSVGAYQPQHF. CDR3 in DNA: TGTGCCAGCAGCGTCGGGGCCTACCAGCCCCAGCATTTT.

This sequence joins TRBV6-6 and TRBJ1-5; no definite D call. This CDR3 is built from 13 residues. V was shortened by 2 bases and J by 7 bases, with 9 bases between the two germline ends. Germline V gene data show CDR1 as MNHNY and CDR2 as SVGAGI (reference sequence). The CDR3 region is CASSYTLGQPQHF. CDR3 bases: TGTGCCAGCAGTTACACGTTGGGACAGCCCCAGCATTTT.

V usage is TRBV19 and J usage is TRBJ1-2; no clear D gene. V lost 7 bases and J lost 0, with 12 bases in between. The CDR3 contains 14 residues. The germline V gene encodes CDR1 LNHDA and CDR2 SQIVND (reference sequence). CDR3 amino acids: CASNEEGANYGYTF. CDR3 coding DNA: TGTGCCAGTAACGAGGAAGGAGCTAACTATGGCTACACCTTC.

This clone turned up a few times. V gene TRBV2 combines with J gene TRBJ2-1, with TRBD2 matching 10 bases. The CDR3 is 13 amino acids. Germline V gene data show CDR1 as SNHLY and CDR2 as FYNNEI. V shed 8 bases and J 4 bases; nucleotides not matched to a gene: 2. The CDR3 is CASLAGAYNEQFF. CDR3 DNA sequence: TGTGCCAGCCTAGCGGGGGCTTACAATGAGCAGTTCTTC.

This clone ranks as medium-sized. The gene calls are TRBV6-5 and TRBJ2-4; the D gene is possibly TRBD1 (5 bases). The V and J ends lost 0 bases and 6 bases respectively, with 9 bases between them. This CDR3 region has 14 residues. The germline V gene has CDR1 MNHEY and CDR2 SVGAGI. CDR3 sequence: CASSYSGRGNIQYF. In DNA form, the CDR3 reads TGTGCCAGCAGTTACTCGGGGCGAGGAAACATTCAGTACTTC.

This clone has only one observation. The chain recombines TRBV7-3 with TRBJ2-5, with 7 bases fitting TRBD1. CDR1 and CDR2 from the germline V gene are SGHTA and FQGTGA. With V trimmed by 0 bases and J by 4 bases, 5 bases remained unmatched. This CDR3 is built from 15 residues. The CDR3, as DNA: TGTGCCAGCAGCTTAACGGGGACAGAGGGAGAGACCCAGTACTTC. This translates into CASSLTGTEGETQYF.

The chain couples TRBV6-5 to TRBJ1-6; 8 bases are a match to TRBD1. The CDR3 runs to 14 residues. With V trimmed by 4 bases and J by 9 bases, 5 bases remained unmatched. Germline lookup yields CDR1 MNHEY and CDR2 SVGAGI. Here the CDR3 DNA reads TGTGCCAGCAGTTTTGACAGGGGAAGTTCACCCCTCCACTTT. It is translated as CASSFDRGSSPLHF.

CDR3 coding DNA: TGTGCCAGCAGCCAGACAGCGTCCTACGAGCAGTACTTC. Amino acids: CASSQTASYEQYF. This chain links TRBV7-2 with TRBJ2-7; TRBD1 is a possible D gene (5 bases). CDR1 SGHTA and CDR2 FQGNSA come from the germline V gene. V was cut by 5 bases and J by 1 base, with 9 bases left in between. This CDR3 region has 13 residues.

This chain's CDR3 is CASPKGSGMSYEQYF. In DNA form, the CDR3 reads TGTGCCAGCCCCAAAGGGTCAGGGATGTCCTACGAGCAGTACTTC. The chain combines TRBV25-1 with TRBJ2-7, with D perhaps TRBD1 (5 bases). CDR3 size: 15 residues. The V end was cut by 8 bases, the J end by 1 base, with 18 bases between. Per germline, CDR1 MGHDK and CDR2 SYGVNS.

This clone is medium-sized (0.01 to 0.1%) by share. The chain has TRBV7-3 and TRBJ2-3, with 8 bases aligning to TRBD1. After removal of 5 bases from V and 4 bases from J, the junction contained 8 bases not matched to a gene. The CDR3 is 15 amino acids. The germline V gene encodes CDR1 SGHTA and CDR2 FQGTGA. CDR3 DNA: TGTGCCAGCAGCCCCGGGACAGGCCTGGCAGATACGCAGTATTTT. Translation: CASSPGTGLADTQYF.